This TCR beta chain appears in the sequencing data of a study of vaccination effects on CD4 cells after COVID-19. The protocol was immunoSEQ multiplex PCR, while the TCRdb copy is restricted to in-frame clones and leaves out a portion. The sample records about 73,000 clones, 78% being singletons. Antigen-specific CD4+ T cell clonotypes were called by their expansion after viral peptide-pool culture in ViraFEST. It was after 10 days of culture that CD4+ T cells were isolated. Negative nucleocapsid antibody tests before and after vaccination confirmed no previous SARS-CoV-2 infection. Each culture had half its medium swapped for IL-2 medium on days 3 and 7. Study results and limitations: Convalescent patients were scarce in the study, and it lacked early post-infection timepoints. The study found marked clonal contraction of infection- and vaccine-induced clones late after vaccination.

Points on this clone: No antigen is known for it.

This TCR was sampled from a human donor who received a COVID-19 vaccine. The sample consisted of CD4+ T cells from PBMCs cultured with SARS-CoV-2 spike peptides, taken before COVID-19 vaccination.

CDR3 nucleotides: TGCGCCAGCAGCTTGGGGCACAGCTCCTATAATTCACCCCTCCACTTT. Amino acid sequence: CASSLGHSSYNSPLHF. The chain joins TRBV5-1 to TRBJ1-6; no reliable D call. The CDR3 covers 16 residues. Germline-derived CDR1 and CDR2 are SGHRS and YFSETQ. Trimming removed 0 bases at V and 0 bases at J, with 7 bases between.